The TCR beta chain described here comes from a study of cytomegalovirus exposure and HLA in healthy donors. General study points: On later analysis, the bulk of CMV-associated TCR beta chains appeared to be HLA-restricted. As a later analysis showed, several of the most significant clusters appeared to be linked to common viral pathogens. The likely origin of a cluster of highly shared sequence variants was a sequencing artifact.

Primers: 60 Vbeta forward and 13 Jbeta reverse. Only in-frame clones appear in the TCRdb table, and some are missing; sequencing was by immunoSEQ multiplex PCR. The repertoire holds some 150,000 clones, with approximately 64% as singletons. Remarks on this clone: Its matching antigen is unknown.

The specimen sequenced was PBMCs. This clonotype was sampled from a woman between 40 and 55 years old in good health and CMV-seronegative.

This CDR3 reads CATSRDLDRNTEAFF. The CDR3 DNA is TGTGCCACCAGCAGAGATCTGGACAGGAACACTGAAGCTTTCTTT. The chain is built from TRBV15 and TRBJ1-1, with D possibly matching TRBD1 (6 bases). V was trimmed by 0 bases and J by 1 base, leaving 9 bases between them. The CDR3 runs 15 residues. The germline gives CDR1 LNHNV, CDR2 YYDKDF (reference sequence).